These 32 T cell receptor beta chains share one sample of origin, sequenced in a study of T cell repertoires in cytomegalovirus infection. TCRdb re-called the reads with MiXCR, one entry per CDR3 protein. The sample carries 150,000 or so distinct CDR3 sequences, roughly 32% recorded once. These receptors lack a known antigen. The sample in question was CD8+ T cells from cultured PBMCs, obtained from culture after CMV antigen stimulation. These receptors were taken from a human donor in good health (CMV status not recorded). Some clones in this sample may be carry-over from other donors' samples.

This chain links TRBV11-1 with TRBJ2-1, with 11 nucleotides matching TRBD2. This CDR3 contains 18 residues. J lost 0 bases, V lost 1 base, and 5 bases had no gene match. Germline V gene data show CDR1 as SGHAT and CDR2 as FQDESV (reference sequence). The DNA for the CDR3 is TGTGCCAGCAGCTTAGTACTAGCGGGGGCGAGCTCCTACAATGAGCAGTTCTTC. This translates into CASSLVLAGASSYNEQFF.

This clonotype occurred a few times. The chain employs TRBV7-6 and TRBJ2-7, with D tentatively TRBD1 (6 bases). Germline CDR1 reads SGHVS; CDR2 reads FNYEAQ. The CDR3 length is 12 residues. V lost 4 bases, J lost 6 bases, and 10 bases lay in between. The CDR3 nucleotides are TGTGCCAGCAGCTCAACAGGGTTCGAGCAGTACTTC. Translating gives CASSSTGFEQYF.

Written as DNA, the CDR3 is TGTGCCAGCAGCCAACTTGGTCCGGAAGAGCAGTACTTC. This translates into CASSQLGPEEQYF. The chain links TRBV14 to TRBJ2-7; D is uncertain. Germline CDR1 and CDR2: SGHDN and FVKESK. The V and J ends lost 2 bases and 7 bases respectively, with 12 bases between them. This CDR3 contains 13 residues.

This clonotype showed up many times. The chain has TRBV5-1 and TRBJ2-3, with no clear D. Germline V gene sequence: CDR1 SGHRS, CDR2 YFSETQ. The CDR3 sequence is 13 residues long. Trimming cost V 4 bases and J 6 bases, with 12 bases left between them. CDR3 sequence reads: CASSTQFGDTQYF. The CDR3 DNA follows: TGCGCCAGCAGCACCCAATTCGGGGATACGCAGTATTTT.

This clonotype was seen a few times. The rearrangement uses TRBV2 and TRBJ2-5; 11 bases align to TRBD2. The germline gives CDR1 SNHLY, CDR2 FYNNEI. V was clipped by 1 base and J by 2 bases; unmatched bases: 3. The CDR3 is 16 amino acids. The CDR3 loop reads CASSEVTSGEQETQYF. In DNA, the CDR3 is TGTGCCAGCAGTGAAGTGACTAGCGGGGAGCAAGAGACCCAGTACTTC.

The sample holds one count of this clonotype. The junction and the germline gene differ at one end; a read error may be behind it. The chain links TRBV11-1 to TRBJ2-3; 9 positions match TRBD2. The CDR3 is 16 amino acids. Germline loops: CDR1 SGHAT, CDR2 FQDESV (reference sequence). CDR3 nucleotides: TGTGTCAGCAGCTTAGTCGCGGGGGGGGCCACAGATACGCAGTATTTT. Translation gives CVSSLVAGGATDTQYF.

This clonotype has just one count. This chain connects TRBV5-4 to TRBJ1-1, with a possible D match to TRBD1 (5 bases). Germline V CDR1 and CDR2: SGHNT, YYREEE (reference sequence). CDR3 length equals 12 residues. The ends were cut back, 4 bases at V and 11 bases at J, with 15 bases in the middle. The CDR3 protein is CASSRPGRDAFF. Here the CDR3 DNA reads TGTGCCAGCAGCAGGCCCGGGAGGGACGCTTTCTTT.

This clonotype was seen a few times. The J gene is TRBJ1-1, the V gene TRBV27; tentative D call: TRBD1 (6 bases). V lost 5 bases, J lost 4 bases, and 11 bases lay in between. Germline V gene lookup returns CDR1 MNHEY and CDR2 SMNVEV (reference sequence). The length of the CDR3 is 13 residues. The CDR3 DNA sequence: TGTGCCAGCAGTCTAGGGGGTCCCACTGAAGCTTTCTTT. Its translation is CASSLGGPTEAFF.

This clonotype has more than one count but fewer than ten. The chain recombines TRBV28 with TRBJ2-2; 11 positions agree with TRBD2. Germline CDR1 and CDR2: MDHEN and SYDVKM. There are 16 residues in the CDR3. V lost 6 bases to trimming and J lost 2 bases; unmatched junction nucleotides: 5. This CDR3 reads CASSLLAGANTGELFF. The DNA for the CDR3 is TGTGCCAGCAGCCTACTAGCGGGGGCCAACACCGGGGAGCTGTTTTTT.

This clonotype occurred a few times. The chain joins TRBV4-1 to TRBJ2-7; TRBD2 is a possible D gene (6 bases). V was trimmed by 5 bases and J by 5 bases, leaving 16 bases between them. The CDR3 totals 14 residues. Germline V gene data show CDR1 as MGHRA and CDR2 as YSYEKL. In DNA form, the CDR3 reads TGCGCCAGCAGCTCCCTCGCGGGGTCTGACGAGCAGTACTTC. Amino acids: CASSSLAGSDEQYF.

The V and J genes are TRBV6-1 and TRBJ2-7; a possible D gene is TRBD1 (5 bases). Trimming removed 8 bases from V and 6 bases from J, with 8 bases in between. CDR3 length: 10 residues. From germline, CDR1 is MNHNS and CDR2 SASEGT. This CDR3 reads CASGRGEQYF. DNA of the CDR3: TGTGCCAGCGGAAGGGGCGAGCAGTACTTC.

This clonotype was detected ten times or more. The chain links TRBV7-6 to TRBJ2-1; TRBD2 agrees at 8 bases. The germline gives CDR1 SGHVS, CDR2 FNYEAQ. With 5 bases clipped from V and 0 bases from J, the junction kept 6 bases outside the gene matches. This CDR3 has 16 amino acids. The CDR3, as DNA: TGTGCCAGCAGCCCCCTGCGGGGGGACTCCTACAATGAGCAGTTCTTC. This translates into CASSPLRGDSYNEQFF.

This chain connects TRBV2 to TRBJ2-1; either TRBD1 or TRBD2 may fit D (5 bases each). V shed 8 bases and J shed 4 bases, with 24 bases lying between them. The CDR3 covers 17 residues. CDR1 SNHLY and CDR2 FYNNEI come from the germline V gene. The CDR3 DNA sequence: TGTGCCAGCTGCGCCCGGGAACAGGTCTACATGTACAATGAGCAGTTCTTC. Protein product: CASCAREQVYMYNEQFF.

This chain joins TRBV5-1 and TRBJ2-3, with 8 bases identical to TRBD2. This CDR3 has 17 residues. Trimming cost V 4 bases and J 1 base; bases outside gene matches: 11. Germline-derived CDR1 and CDR2 are SGHRS and YFSETQ. This CDR3 reads CASSAEGGGIGTDTQYF. CDR3 nucleotides: TGCGCCAGCAGCGCGGAAGGCGGGGGGATTGGCACAGATACGCAGTATTTT.

The genes are TRBV6-1 and TRBJ1-3; D unresolved. Trimming pared 8 bases from V and 0 bases from J, leaving 11 bases between. This CDR3 comprises 14 residues. The germline V gene encodes CDR1 MNHNS and CDR2 SASEGT. The CDR3 reads CASGTETSGNTIYF. The CDR3, as DNA: TGTGCCAGCGGTACAGAGACCTCTGGAAACACCATATATTTT.

This clonotype was seen a handful of times. The chain couples TRBV12-3 or TRBV12-4 to TRBJ2-7; D uncertain. There are 14 residues in the CDR3. V was trimmed by 8 bases and J by 3 bases, leaving 17 bases between them. CDR3 residues: CASGPDGRSYEQYF. The DNA for the CDR3 is TGTGCCAGCGGACCTGACGGACGGAGCTACGAGCAGTACTTC.

The chain uses TRBV2 and TRBJ2-3; no firm D call. This CDR3 is 16 amino acids long. The germline CDR1 and CDR2 sequences are SNHLY and FYNNEI. The V and J ends lost 4 bases and 4 bases respectively, with 18 bases between them. CDR3: CASSARTYRGADTQYF. The CDR3 coding sequence is TGTGCCAGCAGTGCCCGGACCTACCGAGGAGCAGATACGCAGTATTTT.

In this sample, this clonotype turned up a few times. The CDR3 bases are TGTGCCAGCAGTCCGCTAGCTAGCGGGGGATCTTACAATGAGCAGTTCTTC. This sequence encodes CASSPLASGGSYNEQFF. This chain connects TRBV28 to TRBJ2-1; TRBD2 agrees at 10 bases. This CDR3 spans 17 amino acids. CDR1 is MDHEN and CDR2 is SYDVKM in the germline V gene. V lost 5 bases and J lost 4; bases outside the gene matches: 11.

Turning to this clonotype: This may be a read error, as it is one base from a much larger clone. The chain links TRBV12-3 or TRBV12-4 to TRBJ2-2, with 10 bases fitting TRBD2. Trimming took 8 bases from V and 7 from J; bases not matched to a gene: 4. This CDR3 contains 13 residues. The CDR3 spells CASGTSDIGELFF. The CDR3 region has the DNA TGTGCCAGCGGGACTAGCGATATCGGGGAGCTGTTTTTT.

This clonotype was observed a handful of times. The CDR3 reads CASSPATGDGYNEQFF. CDR3 in DNA: TGTGCCAGCAGCCCGGCGACAGGGGACGGCTACAATGAGCAGTTCTTC. The V gene is TRBV7-9, the J gene TRBJ2-1; 8 positions agree with TRBD1. Trimming took 5 bases from V and 3 from J; bases not matched to a gene: 9. Germline CDR1 is SEHNR and CDR2 is FQNEAQ (reference sequence). The CDR3 contains 16 residues.

This clonotype was recorded at least ten times. J is TRBJ2-6 and V is TRBV12-3 or TRBV12-4; D might be TRBD1 (5 bases). V lost 6 bases, J lost 0 bases, and 18 bases lay in between. This CDR3 is built from 18 residues. The CDR3 spells CASSPTDNPISGANVLTF. The DNA of the CDR3 is TGTGCCAGCAGCCCGACAGATAATCCCATCTCTGGGGCCAACGTCCTGACTTTC.

The chain uses TRBV19 and TRBJ2-7, with TRBD2 matching over 7 bases. Germline V gives CDR1 LNHDA, CDR2 SQIVND (reference sequence). V lost 5 bases and J lost 5; bases outside the gene matches: 12. This CDR3 is 15 amino acids long. DNA for the CDR3: TGTGCCAGTAGTCCCGCAGGACTAGGGATGAACGAGCAGTACTTC. The encoded protein is CASSPAGLGMNEQYF. Together with reference TRBV19 and TRBJ2-7, the CDR3 gives the full variable domain: DGGITQSPKYLFRKEGQNVTLSCEQNLNHDAMYWYRQDPGQGLRLIYYSQIVNDFQKGDIAEGYSVSREKKESFPLTVTSAQKNPTAFYLCASSPAGLGMNEQYFGPGTRLTVT.

This clonotype was detected only once. This chain connects TRBV10-3 to TRBJ1-3, with D possibly TRBD1 on 5 matching bases. The CDR3 length is 16 residues. The V gene lost 3 bases and the J gene lost 1 base, with 13 bases spanning the gap. The germline gives CDR1 ENHRY, CDR2 SYGVKD. The DNA of the CDR3 is TGTGCCATCAGTGACGGCAGGGCATCTTCTGGAAACACCATATATTTT. It codes for CAISDGRASSGNTIYF.

The V call is TRBV11-2, the J call TRBJ2-5; TRBD2 agrees at 9 bases. The V gene end was trimmed by 3 bases and the J gene end by 4 bases; junction bases not matched to a gene: 12. Per germline, CDR1 SGHAT and CDR2 FQNNGV. There are 17 residues in the CDR3. CDR3: CASSFIGGSGGLETQYF. CDR3 nucleotide sequence: TGTGCCAGCAGCTTTATAGGGGGGAGCGGGGGGTTAGAGACCCAGTACTTC.

The chain has TRBV2 and TRBJ2-1; the D gene could be TRBD1 or TRBD2 (5 bases each). This CDR3 region has 14 residues. The V end lost 6 bases, the J end lost 10 bases, and 19 bases lay between the germline ends. The germline V gene encodes CDR1 SNHLY and CDR2 FYNNEI. In DNA, the CDR3 is TGTGCCAGCAGGCCCCGGGACGGACGTGAGGAGCAGTTCTTC. As protein: CASRPRDGREEQFF. Supplemented by reference TRBV2 and TRBJ2-1, the full variable domain reads EPEVTQTPSHQVTQMGQEVILRCVPISNHLYFYWYRQILGQKVEFLVSFYNNEISEKSEIFDDQFSVERPDGSNFTLKIRSTKLEDSAMYFCASRPRDGREEQFFGPGTRLTVL.

In this sample, this clonotype turned up a few times. The rearrangement uses TRBV4-1 and TRBJ2-2, with no clear D. CDR1 and CDR2 from the germline V gene are MGHRA and YSYEKL. Trimming pared 4 bases from V and 4 bases from J, leaving 19 bases between. The CDR3 spans 17 residues. The DNA for the CDR3 is TGCGCCAGCAGCCCCAAAAGTTGGCGGACGGGCACCGGGGAGCTGTTTTTT. Protein product: CASSPKSWRTGTGELFF.

The chain couples TRBV7-2 to TRBJ2-1, with TRBD2 matching 15 bases. Germline CDR1 reads SGHTA; CDR2 reads FQGNSA. After removal of 5 bases from V and 1 base from J, the junction contained 18 bases not matched to a gene. The CDR3 is made up of 22 amino acids. The CDR3: CASSVGILTGTSGGLSYNEQFF. The CDR3, as DNA: TGTGCCAGCAGCGTGGGGATACTAACCGGGACTAGCGGGGGGTTGTCCTACAATGAGCAGTTCTTC.

This clonotype was observed a handful of times. V is TRBV27 and J is TRBJ2-7; maybe TRBD2 (5 bases). Trimming stripped 2 bases from V and 0 bases from J, with 11 bases between. CDR3 length equals 15 residues. Germline V gene data show CDR1 as MNHEY and CDR2 as SMNVEV (reference sequence). The CDR3 protein is CASSLSWTGSYEQYF. In DNA, the CDR3 is TGTGCCAGCAGTTTAAGTTGGACTGGCTCCTACGAGCAGTACTTC.

This clonotype was counted at least ten times. V and J are TRBV12-3 or TRBV12-4 and TRBJ1-1, with D unresolved. The ends were cut back, 3 bases at V and 9 bases at J, with 11 bases in the middle. The CDR3 runs to 12 residues. In DNA, the CDR3 is TGTGCCAGCAGTTTCACGGGAGAACAAGCTTTCTTT. Protein: CASSFTGEQAFF.

The chain uses TRBV24-1 and TRBJ2-2; maybe TRBD1 (5 bases). Germline loops: CDR1 KGHDR, CDR2 SFDVKD. CDR3 length: 15 amino acids. Trimming took 9 bases from V and 0 from J, leaving 13 bases between them. The CDR3 DNA reads TGTGCCACCCAGGGTGGCAGAGCGAACACCGGGGAGCTGTTTTTT. Translated, it gives CATQGGRANTGELFF.

This clonotype was counted between two and nine times. The chain recombines TRBV7-9 with TRBJ2-3; D may match TRBD1 or TRBD2 (5 bases each). In germline, CDR1 is SEHNR, CDR2 FQNEAQ (reference sequence). V lost 7 bases, J lost 5 bases, and 22 bases lay in between. CDR3 length equals 16 residues. CDR3 loop: CASTLWDAQRGDTQYF. The DNA for the CDR3 is TGTGCCAGCACCCTTTGGGACGCCCAAAGAGGAGATACGCAGTATTTT.

The sample holds many counts of this clonotype. The chain uses TRBV2 and TRBJ1-6; the D is unclear. CDR1 SNHLY and CDR2 FYNNEI come from the germline V gene. This CDR3 comprises 14 residues. The germline V and J ends were trimmed by 3 bases and 3 bases, with 6 bases remaining between them. In DNA, the CDR3 is TGTGCCAGCAGTGACGGGAACTATAATTCACCCCTCCACTTT. The encoded protein is CASSDGNYNSPLHF. Full variable domain (missing parts from reference TRBV2 and TRBJ1-6): EPEVTQTPSHQVTQMGQEVILRCVPISNHLYFYWYRQILGQKVEFLVSFYNNEISEKSEIFDDQFSVERPDGSNFTLKIRSTKLEDSAMYFCASSDGNYNSPLHFGNGTRLTVT.